This TCR beta chain comes out of a study of shared clonotypes between healthy human individuals. Remarks on this clone: Its specificity is unknown.

Findings and caveats of the study: Sorted-subset sequencing was shown by rarefaction to be incomplete despite large depth. Sharing across four donors was highest in naive CD4 (approximately 5%) and lowest in memory CD8 (around 0.4%). Across subsets, estimated richness was generally greater for naive than for memory populations.

Germline CDR1 and CDR2: ENHRY and SYGVKD. Trimming took 6 bases from V and 0 from J; bases not matched to a gene: 14. The length of the CDR3 is 19 residues. The assay ran at deep level. Clones were sequenced by immunoSEQ multiplex PCR, and TCRdb holds only the in-frame ones, with some missing. Found here are roughly 2,000,000 clones, over 85% of them singletons; the top ten hold about 1.7%. CD45RO-negative cells were positively selected for CCR7, leaving out terminally differentiated effector memory CD45RA+ cells. The clonotype comes from a man between 18 and 29 years old in good health. Some clones in this sample may be carry-over from other donors' samples. V gene TRBV10-3 combines with J gene TRBJ2-3; 11 nucleotides line up with TRBD2. The specimen sequenced was naive CD8+ T cells from PBMCs. The CDR3 DNA sequence: TGTGCCATCAGGGGGCTTCTAGCGGGAGGCTCTCCTAGCACAGATACGCAGTATTTT. This codes for CAIRGLLAGGSPSTDTQYF.